These 23 T cell receptor beta chains originate from one sample sequenced in a study of T cell repertoires in cytomegalovirus infection. A single record per CDR3 protein comes from TCRdb applying MiXCR to the reads. The data contain 200,000 to 250,000 distinct CDR3 sequences, about 7% of them singletons. Input material: PBMCs. The receptors were gathered from a human donor in good health (CMV status not recorded). Some clones in this sample may be carry-over from other donors' samples.

This clonotype was counted ten times or more. The chain couples TRBV20-1 to TRBJ1-1; no firm D call. CDR3 length: 11 residues. Trimming cost V 7 bases and J 5 bases, with 11 bases left between them. Germline V gene sequence: CDR1 DFQATT, CDR2 SNEGSKA (reference sequence). CDR3 DNA: TGCAGTGATGGACCGGTGACTGAAGCTTTCTTT. It yields the protein CSDGPVTEAFF.

This clonotype has a count of ten or more. V and J are TRBV5-1 and TRBJ2-2, with D hard to call. The CDR3 sequence is 15 residues long. With 1 base removed from V and 2 bases from J, the gap between germline ends came to 9 bases. Looked up from germline, CDR1 is SGHRS and CDR2 is YFSETQ. The CDR3 region is CASSLLQTNTGELFF. The CDR3 nucleotides are TGCGCCAGCAGCTTGTTACAGACTAACACCGGGGAGCTGTTTTTT.

This chain uses TRBV6-2 or TRBV6-3 with TRBJ1-2; 7 nucleotides align to TRBD1. Germline V lookup: CDR1 MNHEY, CDR2 SVGEGT. The CDR3 extends over 15 amino acids. V shed 7 bases and J 8 bases; nucleotides not matched to a gene: 16. CDR3 loop: CASTYPQDRLEGYTF. In DNA, the CDR3 is TGTGCCAGCACCTATCCACAGGACAGGCTGGAGGGCTACACCTTC.

The table lists this clonotype with many counts. This chain connects TRBV6-2 or TRBV6-3 to TRBJ2-7; tentatively, D is TRBD1 or TRBD2 (5 bases each). Per germline, CDR1 MNHEY and CDR2 SVGEGT. V lost 4 bases and J lost 12, with 16 bases in between. CDR3 length equals 12 residues. The CDR3 spells CASSLTRLGTYF. The CDR3 DNA reads TGTGCCAGCAGTTTGACCCGGCTGGGGACGTACTTC.

This clonotype came up many times. V gene TRBV4-2 combines with J gene TRBJ1-1, with D unresolved. Trimming shortened V by 6 bases and J by 2 bases, and 19 bases separated the two germline ends. Per germline, CDR1 LGHNA and CDR2 YNFKEQ. The length of the CDR3 is 16 residues. The CDR3 here is CASSRLGQSPNTEAFF. Here the CDR3 DNA reads TGTGCCAGCAGTCGCTTGGGTCAGTCGCCAAACACTGAAGCTTTCTTT.

This clonotype occurred many times. The rearrangement joins TRBV20-1 to TRBJ2-6; 9 positions agree with TRBD1. The germline CDR1 and CDR2 sequences are DFQATT and SNEGSKA (reference sequence). Trimming at V came to 5 bases and at J to 3 bases, leaving 8 bases not matched to a gene. The CDR3 contains 16 residues. The DNA of the CDR3 is TGCAGTGCTCAGCACAGGGGGCTTGTTGGGGCCAACGTCCTGACTTTC. The encoded protein is CSAQHRGLVGANVLTF.

The J gene is TRBJ2-3, the V gene TRBV28, with 8 bases matching TRBD1. Germline CDR1 reads MDHEN; CDR2 reads SYDVKM. The CDR3 is 17 amino acids. Trimming removed 2 bases from V and 4 bases from J; junction bases left unmatched: 11. As DNA, the CDR3 is TGTGCCAGCAGTTTACTGGTCGGGACAGGCCGGGCAGATACGCAGTATTTT. The encoded protein is CASSLLVGTGRADTQYF.

This clonotype appeared many times. This chain uses TRBV7-2 with TRBJ1-2; 8 positions match TRBD1. Germline-derived CDR1 and CDR2 are SGHTA and FQGNSA. V shed 4 bases, J shed 8 bases, and the junction held 6 bases outside the gene matches. This CDR3 has 13 residues. The CDR3 is CASSSPGGLGYTF. CDR3 coding DNA: TGTGCCAGCAGCTCCCCAGGGGGCTTAGGCTACACCTTC.

This clonotype was recorded at least ten times. The gene calls are TRBV7-2 and TRBJ1-2; no reliable D call. Trimming took off 0 bases at V and 14 bases at J, with 13 bases between the two ends. Germline V gene data show CDR1 as SGHTA and CDR2 as FQGNSA. This CDR3 is 12 amino acids long. The CDR3 DNA reads as TGTGCCAGCAGCTTAGCCCTGGTCCCCGAAACCTTC. Translated, it gives CASSLALVPETF.

This clonotype was seen at least ten times. This rearrangement joins TRBV7-7 to TRBJ2-2; D may match TRBD1 or TRBD2 (5 bases each). The germline V gene has CDR1 SSHAT and CDR2 FNYEAQ (reference sequence). The CDR3 sequence is 15 residues long. Trimming cost V 3 bases and J 2 bases, with 10 bases left between them. In nucleotides, the CDR3 is TGTGCCAGCAGCTTGGGGACCACCAACACCGGGGAGCTGTTTTTT. Protein: CASSLGTTNTGELFF. Filled out from reference TRBV7-7 and TRBJ2-2, the complete variable domain reads GAGVSQSPRYKVTKRGQDVTLRCDPISSHATLYWYQQALGQGPEFLTYFNYEAQPDKSGLPSDRFSAERPEGSISTLTIQRTEQRDSAMYRCASSLGTTNTGELFFGEGSRLTVL.

This clonotype was seen at least ten times. This sequence joins TRBV12-3 or TRBV12-4 and TRBJ1-4; D gene uncertain. V was clipped by 5 bases and J by 7 bases, with 14 bases between them. This CDR3 is built from 14 residues. DNA for the CDR3: TGTGCCAGCAGTCCACTGTCTAATAGTGAAAAACTGTTTTTT. Amino acids: CASSPLSNSEKLFF.

This clonotype has a count of ten or more. V usage is TRBV6-2 or TRBV6-3 and J usage is TRBJ2-2; D gene unclear. Germline CDR1 and CDR2: MNHEY and SVGEGT. The CDR3 extends over 13 amino acids. V shed 2 bases and J shed 11 bases, with 12 bases lying between them. Here the CDR3 reads CASSYETWRELFF. In DNA, the CDR3 is TGTGCCAGCAGTTACGAGACTTGGAGAGAGCTGTTTTTT.

This clonotype was counted at least ten times. V is TRBV29-1 and J is TRBJ1-2, with no clear D. Germline loops: CDR1 SQVTM, CDR2 ANQGSEA. V gave up 2 bases and J gave up 4 bases, with 11 bases separating them. The CDR3 is 13 amino acids. CDR3 region: CSVELQGSYGYTF. CDR3 DNA sequence: TGCAGCGTTGAATTACAAGGCAGCTATGGCTACACCTTC.

In this sample, this clonotype turned up many times. This CDR3 is CASSLAWRGSGEQFF. The CDR3 DNA follows: TGTGCCAGCAGCTTAGCTTGGCGGGGGAGCGGGGAGCAGTTCTTC. The chain carries TRBV7-6 and TRBJ2-1, with 7 bases that match TRBD2. The CDR3 spans 15 residues. CDR1 SGHVS and CDR2 FNYEAQ come from the germline V gene. Trimming removed 0 bases from V and 10 bases from J; junction bases left unmatched: 9. The variable domain in full, with the rest retrieved from reference TRBV7-6 and TRBJ2-1, is GAGVSQSPRYKVTKRGQDVALRCDPISGHVSLYWYRQALGQGPEFLTYFNYEAQQDKSGLPNDRFSAERPEGSISTLTIQRTEQRDSAMYRCASSLAWRGSGEQFFGPGTRLTVL.

This clonotype was counted many times. The V call is TRBV6-2 or TRBV6-3, the J call TRBJ2-1; no clear D gene. Germline V gene sequence: CDR1 MNHEY, CDR2 SVGEGT. The CDR3 spans 16 residues. V lost 0 bases, J lost 2 bases, and 11 bases lay in between. The CDR3 loop is CASSYSPMNTYNEQFF. The DNA of the CDR3 is TGTGCCAGCAGTTACTCGCCCATGAACACCTACAATGAGCAGTTCTTC.

There are many counts of this clonotype. The chain is built from TRBV7-9 and TRBJ1-1; 7 nucleotides line up with TRBD1. CDR3 length: 15 amino acids. CDR1 is SEHNR and CDR2 is FQNEAQ in the germline V gene (reference sequence). Trimming cost V 5 bases and J 2 bases; bases outside gene matches: 8. The CDR3, as DNA: TGTGCCAGCAGCCAACGACAGGGAGGAAACACTGAAGCTTTCTTT. Protein: CASSQRQGGNTEAFF.

Regarding this clonotype: This clone may be a read error of a much larger clone one base away. The CDR3 DNA follows: TGTGCCAGCAGCGTAGACCCAGGGGACAGTCGAGATGGCCACACCTTC. Translated: CASSVDPGDSRDGHTF. This chain connects TRBV9 to TRBJ1-2; TRBD1 agrees at 7 bases. The CDR3 is made up of 16 amino acids. Germline V gives CDR1 SGDLS, CDR2 YYNGEE.

This clonotype was seen repeatedly, ten times or more. The chain couples TRBV18 to TRBJ2-2; no firm D call. Trimming left V 0 bases short and J 0 bases short, with 5 bases between. In germline, CDR1 is KGHSH, CDR2 LQKENI. The CDR3 is 15 amino acids. CDR3 protein: CASSPPSTNTGELFF. The CDR3 nucleotides are TGTGCCAGCTCACCACCCTCCACGAACACCGGGGAGCTGTTTTTT.

This clonotype was observed a few times. The rearrangement joins TRBV9 to TRBJ2-3; D may be TRBD1 (6 bases). Germline V gene sequence: CDR1 SGDLS, CDR2 YYNGEE. V gave up 0 bases and J gave up 6 bases, with 20 bases separating them. The length of the CDR3 is 17 residues. CDR3 sequence (DNA): TGTGCCAGCAGCGTAGGGGTAATGGCCGGTCAGGGGGATACGCAGTATTTT. As protein: CASSVGVMAGQGDTQYF.

This clonotype was recorded at least ten times. CDR3 bases: TGTGCCAGCAGTTTAAGACGGGGTGAGCAGTTCTTC. This sequence encodes CASSLRRGEQFF. The rearrangement uses TRBV28 and TRBJ2-1; possibly TRBD2 for D (5 bases). This CDR3 has 12 amino acids. The germline V and J ends were trimmed by 2 bases and 9 bases, with 8 bases remaining between them. Germline CDR1 is MDHEN and CDR2 is SYDVKM.

The V gene is TRBV28, the J gene TRBJ1-1; 8 bases align to TRBD1. The CDR3 has 14 residues. V trimming: 2 bases; J trimming: 7 bases; junction bases outside the gene matches: 6. Germline values: CDR1 MDHEN, CDR2 SYDVKM. The CDR3 reads CASSLPETGGEAFF. The DNA of the CDR3 is TGTGCCAGCAGTTTACCCGAAACAGGGGGTGAAGCTTTCTTT.

This clonotype was recorded many times. The V gene is TRBV20-1, the J gene TRBJ2-5; no firm D call. In germline, CDR1 is DFQATT, CDR2 SNEGSKA (reference sequence). V was pared by 5 bases and J by 5 bases, with 12 bases between. The CDR3 spans 12 residues. The DNA of the CDR3 is TGCAGTGCTTCCTGGGGTGGGGAGACCCAGTACTTC. Translated: CSASWGGETQYF.

At least ten counts were recorded for this clonotype. The chain joins TRBV7-2 to TRBJ1-5; D uncertain. The germline V and J ends were trimmed by 3 bases and 5 bases, with 11 bases remaining between them. The CDR3 runs to 14 residues. Germline V gene sequence: CDR1 SGHTA, CDR2 FQGNSA. CDR3 loop: CASSFDGRYQPQHF. For the CDR3, the DNA is TGTGCCAGCAGCTTCGACGGACGGTATCAGCCCCAGCATTTT.